This T cell receptor (beta chain) stems from a study of blood T cell repertoires in COVID-19. Across the whole study: In each case, the material was cDNA or gDNA derived from T cells, B-cell-depleted T cells, or PBMCs.

Measured with immunoSEQ multiplex PCR; TCRdb has only the in-frame clones, and not every one. The table has roughly 85,000 clones, under 80% seen once. V lost 0 bases and J lost 0; bases outside the gene matches: 4. The germline gives CDR1 MNHNY, CDR2 SVGAGI (reference sequence). This CDR3 has 16 residues. V gene TRBV6-6 combines with J gene TRBJ2-7; 8 bases agree with TRBD1. Sample: peripheral blood. The origin of this receptor is a human donor in a cohort sampled during active COVID-19. The CDR3 nucleotides are TGTGCCAGCAGTTACTCCCGTACAGGGGGCTCCTACGAGCAGTACTTC. Translating gives CASSYSRTGGSYEQYF.